This TCR beta chain was identified in a study of shared clonotypes between healthy human individuals. A word on this clone: At the DNA level, this CDR3 is encoded by other sequences in the same sample as well.

V was trimmed by 5 bases and J by 5 bases, leaving 6 bases between them. This CDR3 spans 11 amino acids. Germline V gene sequence: CDR1 SEHNR, CDR2 FQNEAQ (reference sequence). Method: immunoSEQ multiplex PCR; TCRdb's copy keeps in-frame clones and lacks some. The sample lists roughly 2.5 million clones; around nine tenths were seen once. The receptor's source is a man between 18 and 29 years old in good health. This sequence joins TRBV7-9 and TRBJ1-1; no reliable D call. The sequenced material came from naive CD4+ T cells sorted from blood. This sample's subset: CD45RA+ positively selected. The CDR3 DNA follows: TGTGCCAGCAGCCCCGGGACTGAAGCTTTCTTT. Translation gives CASSPGTEAFF.